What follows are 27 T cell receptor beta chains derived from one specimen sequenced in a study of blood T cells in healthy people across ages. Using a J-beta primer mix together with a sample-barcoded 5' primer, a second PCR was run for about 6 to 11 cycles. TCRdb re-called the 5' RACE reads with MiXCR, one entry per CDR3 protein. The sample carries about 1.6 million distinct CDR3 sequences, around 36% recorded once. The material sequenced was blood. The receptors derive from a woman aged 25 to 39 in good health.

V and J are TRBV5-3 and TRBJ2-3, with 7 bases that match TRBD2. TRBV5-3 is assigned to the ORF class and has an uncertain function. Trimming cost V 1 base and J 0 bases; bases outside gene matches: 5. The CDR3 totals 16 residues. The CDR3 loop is CARSLMAGESTDTQYF. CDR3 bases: TGTGCCAGAAGCTTGATGGCGGGGGAAAGCACAGATACGCAGTATTTT.

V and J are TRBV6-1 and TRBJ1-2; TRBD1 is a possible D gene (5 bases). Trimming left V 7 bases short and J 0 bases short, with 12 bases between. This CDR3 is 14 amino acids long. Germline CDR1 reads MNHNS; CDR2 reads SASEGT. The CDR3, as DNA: TGTGCCAGCACCCGTGGGGGTACTAACTATGGCTACACCTTC. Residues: CASTRGGTNYGYTF.

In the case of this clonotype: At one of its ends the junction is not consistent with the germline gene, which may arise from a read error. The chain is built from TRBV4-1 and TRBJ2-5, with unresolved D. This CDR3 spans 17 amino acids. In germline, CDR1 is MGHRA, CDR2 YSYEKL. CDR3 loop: CASNQDPHSGVGETQYF. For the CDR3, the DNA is TGCGCCAGCAACCAAGATCCTCATTCGGGCGTCGGGGAGACCCAGTACTTC.

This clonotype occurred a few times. The CDR3 loop is CASSSPVPRTVGIEQFF. CDR3 bases: TGCGCCAGCAGCTCCCCGGTCCCCCGGACCGTTGGGATTGAGCAGTTCTTC. The chain recombines TRBV5-1 with TRBJ2-1, with no clear D. The germline V gene has CDR1 SGHRS and CDR2 YFSETQ. V was clipped by 3 bases and J by 9 bases, with 25 bases between them. CDR3 length equals 17 residues.

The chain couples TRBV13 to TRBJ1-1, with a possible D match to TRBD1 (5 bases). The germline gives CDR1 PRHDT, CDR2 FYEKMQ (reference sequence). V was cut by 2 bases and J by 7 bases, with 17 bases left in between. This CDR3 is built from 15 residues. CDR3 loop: CASSLRWRGFGEAFF. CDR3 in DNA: TGTGCCAGCAGCTTACGGTGGAGGGGTTTTGGTGAAGCTTTCTTT. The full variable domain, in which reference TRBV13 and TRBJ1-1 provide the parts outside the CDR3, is AAGVIQSPRHLIKEKRETATLKCYPIPRHDTVYWYQQGPGQDPQFLISFYEKMQSDKGSIPDRFSAQQFSDYHSELNMSSLELGDSALYFCASSLRWRGFGEAFFGQGTRLTVV.

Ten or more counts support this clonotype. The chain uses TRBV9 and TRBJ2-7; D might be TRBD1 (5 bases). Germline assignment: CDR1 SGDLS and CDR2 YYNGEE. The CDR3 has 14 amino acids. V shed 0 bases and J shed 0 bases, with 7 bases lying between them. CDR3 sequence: CASSVEQGSYEQYF. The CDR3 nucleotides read TGTGCCAGCAGCGTAGAGCAGGGCTCCTACGAGCAGTACTTC.

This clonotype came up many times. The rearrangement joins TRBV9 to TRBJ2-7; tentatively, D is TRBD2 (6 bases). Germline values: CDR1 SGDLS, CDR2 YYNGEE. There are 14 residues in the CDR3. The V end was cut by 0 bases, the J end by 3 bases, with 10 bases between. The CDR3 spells CASSVGDSHYEQYF. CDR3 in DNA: TGTGCCAGCAGCGTAGGGGACTCGCACTACGAGCAGTACTTC.

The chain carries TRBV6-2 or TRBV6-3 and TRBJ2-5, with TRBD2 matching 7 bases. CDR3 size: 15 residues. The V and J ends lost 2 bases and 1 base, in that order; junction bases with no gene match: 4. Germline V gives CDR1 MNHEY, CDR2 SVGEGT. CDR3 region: CASSYVTGGQETQYF. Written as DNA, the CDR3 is TGTGCCAGCAGTTACGTGACGGGAGGCCAAGAGACCCAGTACTTC.

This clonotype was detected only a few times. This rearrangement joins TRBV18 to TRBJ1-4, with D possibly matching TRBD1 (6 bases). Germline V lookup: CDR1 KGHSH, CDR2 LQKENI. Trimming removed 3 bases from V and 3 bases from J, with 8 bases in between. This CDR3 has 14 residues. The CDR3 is CASSPRGANEKLFF. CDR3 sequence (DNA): TGTGCCAGCTCACCCAGGGGAGCTAATGAAAAACTGTTTTTT.

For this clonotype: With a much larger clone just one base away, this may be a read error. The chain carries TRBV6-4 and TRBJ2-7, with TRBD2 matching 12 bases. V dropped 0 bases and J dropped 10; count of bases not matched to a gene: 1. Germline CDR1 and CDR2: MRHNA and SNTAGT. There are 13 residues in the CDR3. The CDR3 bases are TGTGCCAGCAGTGACTCGACTAGCGGGGGTCAGTACTTC. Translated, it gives CASSDSTSGGQYF.

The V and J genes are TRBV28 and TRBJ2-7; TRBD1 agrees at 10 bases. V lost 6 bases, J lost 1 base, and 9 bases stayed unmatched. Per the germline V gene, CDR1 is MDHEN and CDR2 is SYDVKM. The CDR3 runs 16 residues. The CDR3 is CASSQKQGQGSYEQYF. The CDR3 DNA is TGTGCCAGCAGCCAGAAGCAGGGACAGGGGTCCTACGAGCAGTACTTC.

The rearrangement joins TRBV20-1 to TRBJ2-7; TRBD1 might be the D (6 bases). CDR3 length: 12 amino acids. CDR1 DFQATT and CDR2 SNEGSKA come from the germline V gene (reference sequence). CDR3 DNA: TGCAGGGCTCCACGGACAGCGTACGAGCAGTACTTC. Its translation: CRAPRTAYEQYF.

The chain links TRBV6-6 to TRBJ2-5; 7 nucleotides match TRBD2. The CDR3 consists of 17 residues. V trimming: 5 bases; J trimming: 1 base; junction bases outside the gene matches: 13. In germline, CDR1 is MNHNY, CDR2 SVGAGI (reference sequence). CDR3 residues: CASSPLRPAGFQETQYF. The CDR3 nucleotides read TGTGCCAGCAGTCCACTCAGGCCAGCGGGGTTCCAAGAGACCCAGTACTTC.

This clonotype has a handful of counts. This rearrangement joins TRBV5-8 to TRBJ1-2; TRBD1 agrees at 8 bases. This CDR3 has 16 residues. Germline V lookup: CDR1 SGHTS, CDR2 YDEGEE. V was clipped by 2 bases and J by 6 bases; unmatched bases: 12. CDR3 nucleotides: TGTGCCAGCAGCTTTATGGACAGGGCGGAAGTGCATGGCTACACCTTC. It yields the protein CASSFMDRAEVHGYTF. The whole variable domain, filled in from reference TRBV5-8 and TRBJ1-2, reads EAGVTQSPTHLIKTRGQQATLRCSPISGHTSVYWYQQALGLGLQFLLWYDEGEERNRGNFPPRFSGRQFPNYSSELNVNALELEDSALYLCASSFMDRAEVHGYTFGSGTRLTVV.

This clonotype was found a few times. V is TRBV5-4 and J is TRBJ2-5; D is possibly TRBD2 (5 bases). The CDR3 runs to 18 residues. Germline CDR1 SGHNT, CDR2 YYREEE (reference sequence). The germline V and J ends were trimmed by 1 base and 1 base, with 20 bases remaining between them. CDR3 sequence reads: CASSLTRRSGRIQETQYF. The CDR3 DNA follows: TGTGCCAGCAGCTTGACCAGGAGGTCAGGACGGATCCAAGAGACCCAGTACTTC.

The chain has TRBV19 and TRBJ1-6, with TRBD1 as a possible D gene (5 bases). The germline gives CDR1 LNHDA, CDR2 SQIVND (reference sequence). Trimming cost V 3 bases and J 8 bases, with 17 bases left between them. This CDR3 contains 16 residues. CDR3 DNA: TGTGCCAGTAGTATGGCGGTCTGGGGGATCGATTCACCCCTCCACTTT. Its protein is CASSMAVWGIDSPLHF.

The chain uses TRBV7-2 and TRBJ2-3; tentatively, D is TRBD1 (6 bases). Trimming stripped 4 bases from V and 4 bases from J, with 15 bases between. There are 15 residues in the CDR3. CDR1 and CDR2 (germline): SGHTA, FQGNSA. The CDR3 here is CASSYYRVPPDTQYF. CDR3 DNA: TGTGCCAGCAGCTATTACAGGGTCCCACCAGATACGCAGTATTTT.

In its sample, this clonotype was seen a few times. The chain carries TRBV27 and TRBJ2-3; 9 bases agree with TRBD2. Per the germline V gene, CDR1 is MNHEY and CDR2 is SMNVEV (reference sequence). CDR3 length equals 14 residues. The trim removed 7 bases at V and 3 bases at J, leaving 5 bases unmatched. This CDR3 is CASTLLAGTDTQYF. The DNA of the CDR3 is TGTGCCAGCACACTTCTAGCGGGGACAGATACGCAGTATTTT.

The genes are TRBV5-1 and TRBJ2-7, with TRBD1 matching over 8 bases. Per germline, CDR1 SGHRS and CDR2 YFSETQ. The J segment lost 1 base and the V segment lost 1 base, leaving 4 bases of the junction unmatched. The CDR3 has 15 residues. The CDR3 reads CASSLSTGVSYEQYF. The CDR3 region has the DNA TGCGCCAGCAGCTTGTCGACAGGGGTATCCTACGAGCAGTACTTC.

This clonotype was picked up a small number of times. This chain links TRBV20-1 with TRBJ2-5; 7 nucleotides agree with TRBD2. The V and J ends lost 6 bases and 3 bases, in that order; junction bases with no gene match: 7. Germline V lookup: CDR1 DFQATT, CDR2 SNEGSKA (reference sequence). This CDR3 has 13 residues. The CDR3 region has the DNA TGCAGTGCGGGGGGGACTTCCAAAGAGACCCAGTACTTC. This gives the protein CSAGGTSKETQYF.

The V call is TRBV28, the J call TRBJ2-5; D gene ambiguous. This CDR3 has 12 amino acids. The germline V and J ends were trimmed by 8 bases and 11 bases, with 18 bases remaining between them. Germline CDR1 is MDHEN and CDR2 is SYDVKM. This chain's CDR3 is CASLTGLVEQYF. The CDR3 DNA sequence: TGTGCCAGCCTGACGGGCCTCGTAGAGCAGTACTTC.

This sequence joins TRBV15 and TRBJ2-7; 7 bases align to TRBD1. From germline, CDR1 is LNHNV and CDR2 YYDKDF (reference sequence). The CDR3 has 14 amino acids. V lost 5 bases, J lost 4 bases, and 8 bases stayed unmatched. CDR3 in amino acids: CATSAYRGGYEQYF. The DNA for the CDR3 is TGTGCCACCAGCGCCTACAGGGGTGGTTACGAGCAGTACTTC.

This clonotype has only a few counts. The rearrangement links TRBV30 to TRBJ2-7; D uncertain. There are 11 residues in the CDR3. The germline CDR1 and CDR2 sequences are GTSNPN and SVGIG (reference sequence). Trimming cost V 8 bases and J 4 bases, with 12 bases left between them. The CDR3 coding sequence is TGTGCCCGTGGGGAAGGGTACGAGCAGTACTTC. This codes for CARGEGYEQYF. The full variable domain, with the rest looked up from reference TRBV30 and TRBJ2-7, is SQTIHQWPATLVQPVGSPLSLECTVEGTSNPNLYWYRQAAGRGLQLLFYSVGIGQISSEVPQNLSASRPQDRQFILSSKKLLLSDSGFYLCARGEGYEQYFGPGTRLTVT.

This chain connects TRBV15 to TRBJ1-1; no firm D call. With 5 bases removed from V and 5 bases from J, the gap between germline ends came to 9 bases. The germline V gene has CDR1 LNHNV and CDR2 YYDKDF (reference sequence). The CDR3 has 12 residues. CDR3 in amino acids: CATSPRGTEAFF. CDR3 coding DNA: TGTGCCACCAGCCCCAGAGGGACTGAAGCTTTCTTT. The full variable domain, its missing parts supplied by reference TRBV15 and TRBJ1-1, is DAMVIQNPRYQVTQFGKPVTLSCSQTLNHNVMYWYQQKSSQAPKLLFHYYDKDFNNEADTPDNFQSRRPNTSFCFLDIRSPGLGDTAMYLCATSPRGTEAFFGQGTRLTVV.

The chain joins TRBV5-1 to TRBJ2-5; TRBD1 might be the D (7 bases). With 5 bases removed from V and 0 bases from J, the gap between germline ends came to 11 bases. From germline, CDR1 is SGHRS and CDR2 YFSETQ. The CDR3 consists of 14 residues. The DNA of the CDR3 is TGCGCCAGCAGGCAGGGGGGCCACCAAGAGACCCAGTACTTC. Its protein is CASRQGGHQETQYF.

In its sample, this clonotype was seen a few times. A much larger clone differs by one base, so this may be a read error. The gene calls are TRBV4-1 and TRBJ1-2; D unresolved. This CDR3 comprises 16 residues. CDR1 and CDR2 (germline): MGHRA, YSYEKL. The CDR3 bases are TGCGCCAGCAGCCGCGAGGCGGGATGGGGTGCCTATGACTACACCTTC. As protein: CASSREAGWGAYDYTF.

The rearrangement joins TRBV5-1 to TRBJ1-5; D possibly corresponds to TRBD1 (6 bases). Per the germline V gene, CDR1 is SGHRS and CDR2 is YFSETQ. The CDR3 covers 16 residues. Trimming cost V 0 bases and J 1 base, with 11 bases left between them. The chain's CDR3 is CASSLVPGESNQPQHF. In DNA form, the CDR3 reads TGCGCCAGCAGCTTGGTTCCAGGGGAGAGCAATCAGCCCCAGCATTTT.